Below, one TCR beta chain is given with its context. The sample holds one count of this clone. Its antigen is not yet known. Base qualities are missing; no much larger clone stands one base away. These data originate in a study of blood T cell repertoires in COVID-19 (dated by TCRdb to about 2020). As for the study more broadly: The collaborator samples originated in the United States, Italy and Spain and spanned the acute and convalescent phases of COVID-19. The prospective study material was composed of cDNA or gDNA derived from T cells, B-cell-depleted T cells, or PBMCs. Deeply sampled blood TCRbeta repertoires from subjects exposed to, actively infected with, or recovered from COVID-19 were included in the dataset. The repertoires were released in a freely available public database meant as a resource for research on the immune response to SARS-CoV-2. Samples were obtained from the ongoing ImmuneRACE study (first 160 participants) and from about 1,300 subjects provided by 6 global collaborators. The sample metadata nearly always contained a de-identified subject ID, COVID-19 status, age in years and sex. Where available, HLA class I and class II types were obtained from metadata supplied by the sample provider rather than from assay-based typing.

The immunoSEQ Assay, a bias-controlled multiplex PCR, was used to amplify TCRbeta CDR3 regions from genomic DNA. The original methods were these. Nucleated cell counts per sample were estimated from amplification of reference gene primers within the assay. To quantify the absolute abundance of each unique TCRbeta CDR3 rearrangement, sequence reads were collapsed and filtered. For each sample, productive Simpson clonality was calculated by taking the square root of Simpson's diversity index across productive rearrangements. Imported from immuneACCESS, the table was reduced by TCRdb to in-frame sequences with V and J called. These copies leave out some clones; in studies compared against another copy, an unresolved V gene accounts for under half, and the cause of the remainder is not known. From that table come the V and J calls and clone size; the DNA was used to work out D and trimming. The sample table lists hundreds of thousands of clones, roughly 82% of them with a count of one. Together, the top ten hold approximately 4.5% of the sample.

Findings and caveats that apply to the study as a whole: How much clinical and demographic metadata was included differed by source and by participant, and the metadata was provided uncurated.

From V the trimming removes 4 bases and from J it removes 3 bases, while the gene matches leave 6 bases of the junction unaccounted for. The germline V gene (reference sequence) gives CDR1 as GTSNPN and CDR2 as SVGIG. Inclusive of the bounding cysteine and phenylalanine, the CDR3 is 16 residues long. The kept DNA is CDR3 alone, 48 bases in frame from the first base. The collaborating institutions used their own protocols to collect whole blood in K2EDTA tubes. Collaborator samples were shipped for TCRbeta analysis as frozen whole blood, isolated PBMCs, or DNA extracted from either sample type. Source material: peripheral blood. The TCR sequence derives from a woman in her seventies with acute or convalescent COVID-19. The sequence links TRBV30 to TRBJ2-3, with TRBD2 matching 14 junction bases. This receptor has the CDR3 CAWTRGLAGGTDTQYF. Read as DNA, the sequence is TGTGCCTGGACCAGAGGACTAGCGGGGGGTACAGATACGCAGTATTTT.